The 23 T cell receptor beta chains listed next were all sequenced from one sample in a study of identical twins. TCRdb re-analysed the 5' RACE reads in MiXCR, keeping a single row per CDR3 protein. The profile shows 400,000 to 550,000 distinct CDR3 sequences, more than 20% of them singletons. The same sample was also used in a study of T cells expressing NK-cell markers.

Sequencing was performed on CD4+ T cells sorted from blood. The receptors derive from a woman younger than 35 in good health.

This clonotype was observed a handful of times. The chain joins TRBV21-1 to TRBJ2-3; no DNA check was done on the table's D call, TRBD1. TRBV21-1 is a known pseudogene. The CDR3 consists of 13 residues. DNA for the CDR3: TGTGCCAGACATGACAGGGAAGCGGTTACGCAGTATTTT. Residues: CARHDREAVTQYF.

At least ten counts were recorded for this clonotype. This sequence joins TRBV12-3 or TRBV12-4 and TRBJ2-5, with D maybe TRBD1 (6 bases). Trimming pared 2 bases from V and 6 bases from J, leaving 10 bases between. There are 13 residues in the CDR3. The chain's CDR3 is CASSLQQGQTQYF. Written as DNA, the CDR3 is TGTGCCAGCAGTTTACAGCAGGGGCAGACCCAGTACTTC.

The chain has TRBV5-1 and TRBJ2-7; D tentatively fits TRBD1 or TRBD2 (5 bases each). Per the germline V gene, CDR1 is SGHRS and CDR2 is YFSETQ. CDR3 length equals 14 residues. Deletions cut 5 bases from V and 2 bases from J, with 14 bases between. In DNA, the CDR3 is TGCGCCAGCAGTCGGTGGGACGTGGCCTACGAGCAGTACTTC. This translates into CASSRWDVAYEQYF. Filled out from reference TRBV5-1 and TRBJ2-7, the complete variable domain reads KAGVTQTPRYLIKTRGQQVTLSCSPISGHRSVSWYQQTPGQGLQFLFEYFSETQRNKGNFPGRFSGRQFSNSRSEMNVSTLELGDSALYLCASSRWDVAYEQYFGPGTRLTVT.

The rearrangement joins TRBV5-1 to TRBJ2-7; TRBD1 is a possible D gene (5 bases). The V end was cut by 5 bases, the J end by 6 bases, with 9 bases between. The CDR3 is 11 residues long. The germline gives CDR1 SGHRS, CDR2 YFSETQ. The CDR3 coding sequence is TGCGCCAGCAGATCAGGGCTCGAGCAGTACTTC. Translating it yields CASRSGLEQYF.

This clonotype was observed a handful of times. The gene calls are TRBV7-9 and TRBJ2-1; D ambiguous. From germline, CDR1 is SEHNR and CDR2 FQNEAQ (reference sequence). V was trimmed by 3 bases and J by 9 bases, leaving 12 bases between them. This CDR3 contains 13 residues. The CDR3 sequence: CASSFPNPIEQFF. CDR3 in DNA: TGTGCCAGCAGCTTCCCCAATCCGATTGAGCAGTTCTTC.

J is TRBJ1-1 and V is TRBV20-1, with D perhaps matching TRBD1 (6 bases). This CDR3 contains 14 residues. Per germline, CDR1 DFQATT and CDR2 SNEGSKA (reference sequence). The V end was cut by 0 bases, the J end by 1 base, with 9 bases between. CDR3: CSAREGASNTEAFF. CDR3 bases: TGCAGTGCTAGAGAGGGGGCATCGAACACTGAAGCTTTCTTT.

The V and J genes are TRBV9 and TRBJ2-5, with 7 bases that match TRBD2. This CDR3 is built from 16 residues. The V gene end was trimmed by 0 bases and the J gene end by 2 bases; junction bases not matched to a gene: 7. CDR1 and CDR2 (germline): SGDLS, YYNGEE. The CDR3 reads CASSVAPAGLQETQYF. The CDR3 nucleotides are TGTGCCAGCAGCGTAGCTCCAGCGGGGCTACAAGAGACCCAGTACTTC.

This chain uses TRBV27 with TRBJ1-3, with 7 bases fitting TRBD1. J lost 3 bases, V lost 5 bases, and 4 bases had no gene match. The CDR3 runs 14 residues. Germline values: CDR1 MNHEY, CDR2 SMNVEV (reference sequence). The CDR3: CASSRQGGGNTIYF. The CDR3 coding sequence is TGTGCCAGCAGTAGACAGGGCGGTGGAAACACCATATATTTT.

The chain joins TRBV7-3 to TRBJ1-1; maybe TRBD1 (6 bases). Germline V gives CDR1 SGHTA, CDR2 FQGTGA. This CDR3 contains 17 residues. V dropped 5 bases and J dropped 7 bases, with 26 bases sitting between them. The CDR3 DNA sequence: TGTGCCAGCAGCATAAGGCCCGCGGGGGGCGAGCGTGGTGAAGCTTTCTTT. It translates to CASSIRPAGGERGEAFF. Variable domain in full (rest from reference TRBV7-3 and TRBJ1-1): GAGVSQTPSNKVTEKGKYVELRCDPISGHTALYWYRQSLGQGPEFLIYFQGTGAADDSGLPNDRFFAVRPEGSVSTLKIQRTERGDSAVYLCASSIRPAGGERGEAFFGQGTRLTVV.

In nucleotides, the CDR3 is TGTGCCAGCAGTTTTCGAGGGGTTAGAGGCTACACCTTC. This encodes CASSFRGVRGYTF. The chain combines TRBV12-3 or TRBV12-4 with TRBJ1-2; possible D gene TRBD1, 5 bases. V was pared by 3 bases and J by 8 bases, with 13 bases between. The CDR3 runs 13 residues.

The V and J genes are TRBV9 and TRBJ2-3; no clear D gene. Germline lookup yields CDR1 SGDLS and CDR2 YYNGEE. The CDR3 spans 16 residues. Trimming cost V 4 bases and J 2 bases, with 17 bases left between them. CDR3 sequence: CASSQRPMHDTDTQYF. The CDR3 nucleotides are TGTGCCAGCAGCCAGAGACCCATGCATGACACAGATACGCAGTATTTT.

V is TRBV6-1 and J is TRBJ2-5, with no clear D. Trimming stripped 3 bases from V and 5 bases from J, with 10 bases between. The CDR3 runs 13 residues. Germline lookup yields CDR1 MNHNS and CDR2 SASEGT. The CDR3: CASSDGRWETQYF. The CDR3 DNA follows: TGTGCCAGCAGTGACGGACGTTGGGAGACCCAGTACTTC.

The CDR3 protein is CSARRLAGGTGELFF. CDR3 DNA sequence: TGCAGTGCCCGTCGACTAGCGGGGGGGACCGGGGAGCTGTTTTTT. The chain links TRBV20-1 to TRBJ2-2; 14 nucleotides match TRBD2. The V gene end was trimmed by 6 bases and the J gene end by 5 bases; junction bases not matched to a gene: 5. In germline, CDR1 is DFQATT, CDR2 SNEGSKA (reference sequence). The CDR3 extends over 15 amino acids.

This clonotype has only a few counts. This chain connects TRBV6-6 to TRBJ1-1; tentative D call: TRBD1 (5 bases). V lost 6 bases and J 6 bases, leaving 14 bases between the germline ends. Looked up from germline, CDR1 is MNHNY and CDR2 is SVGAGI (reference sequence). This CDR3 is 13 amino acids long. This CDR3 reads CASSGGTHAEAFF. CDR3 in DNA: TGTGCCAGCAGCGGCGGGACTCACGCTGAAGCTTTCTTT.

The V and J genes are TRBV20-1 and TRBJ1-1; 10 bases map to TRBD1. Per germline, CDR1 DFQATT and CDR2 SNEGSKA (reference sequence). The V and J ends lost 2 bases and 12 bases, in that order; junction bases with no gene match: 6. CDR3 length: 12 amino acids. The CDR3 DNA reads TGCAGTGCTAGAAGCGGGGACAGGGGAACTTTCTTT. It is translated as CSARSGDRGTFF.

This clonotype was counted between two and nine times. This chain links TRBV12-3 or TRBV12-4 with TRBJ2-7; TRBD1 matches 10 bases. The CDR3 runs to 15 residues. J was trimmed by 3 bases and V by 3 bases; bases with no gene match: 5. CDR3 DNA: TGTGCCAGCAGTTTTGGGGGACAGGGGCGCTACGAGCAGTACTTC. This sequence encodes CASSFGGQGRYEQYF.

V gene TRBV20-1 combines with J gene TRBJ1-1; D is possibly TRBD1 (6 bases). The germline CDR1 and CDR2 sequences are DFQATT and SNEGSKA (reference sequence). The CDR3 is made up of 14 amino acids. Trimming removed 4 bases at V and 0 bases at J, with 12 bases between. Here the CDR3 reads CSAKAGDMNTEAFF. The CDR3 nucleotides read TGCAGTGCTAAGGCGGGGGACATGAACACTGAAGCTTTCTTT.

The V gene is TRBV5-1, the J gene TRBJ2-1; D is possibly TRBD2 (6 bases). This CDR3 spans 12 amino acids. Germline V gene sequence: CDR1 SGHRS, CDR2 YFSETQ. V was pared by 0 bases and J by 9 bases, with 7 bases between. The CDR3 here is CASSLGRGEQFF. As DNA, the CDR3 is TGCGCCAGCAGCTTGGGGCGGGGTGAGCAGTTCTTC.

In this sample, this clonotype turned up a few times. The J gene is TRBJ2-4, the V gene TRBV6-2 or TRBV6-3; 13 nucleotides agree with TRBD2. J was trimmed by 1 base and V by 5 bases; bases with no gene match: 17. The germline CDR1 and CDR2 sequences are MNHEY and SVGEGT. The CDR3 sequence is 21 residues long. CDR3 loop: CASSPTKLLAGGPLAKNIQYF. CDR3 bases: TGTGCCAGCAGTCCCACTAAATTACTAGCGGGAGGGCCCCTGGCCAAAAACATTCAGTACTTC.

This clonotype has just a few counts. The chain joins TRBV12-3 or TRBV12-4 to TRBJ1-2; D ambiguous. The ends were cut back, 3 bases at V and 5 bases at J, with 7 bases in the middle. This CDR3 has 12 residues. In DNA form, the CDR3 reads TGTGCCAGCAGTTTTGGGCAGTATGGCTACACCTTC. Translation gives CASSFGQYGYTF.

The chain combines TRBV12-3 or TRBV12-4 with TRBJ2-7; weak D call: TRBD2 (5 bases). V lost 3 bases and J 2 bases, leaving 8 bases between the germline ends. The CDR3 contains 13 residues. For the CDR3, the DNA is TGTGCCAGCAGTTTGGACTGGGCCTACGAGCAGTACTTC. It encodes CASSLDWAYEQYF.

This clonotype was detected a few times. This chain links TRBV20-1 with TRBJ2-2, with no clear D. This CDR3 spans 14 amino acids. In germline, CDR1 is DFQATT, CDR2 SNEGSKA (reference sequence). Trimming removed 1 base at V and 7 bases at J, with 13 bases between. CDR3 in amino acids: CSARVRPGHGELFF. CDR3 nucleotide sequence: TGCAGTGCTAGAGTCAGGCCCGGCCACGGGGAGCTGTTTTTT.

The chain employs TRBV28 and TRBJ1-1; D uncertain. Germline CDR1 reads MDHEN; CDR2 reads SYDVKM. The ends were cut back, 4 bases at V and 6 bases at J, with 15 bases in the middle. There are 14 residues in the CDR3. CDR3 in DNA: TGTGCCAGCAGTTCCTTGACGGTAGACCCTGAAGCTTTCTTT. Translated: CASSSLTVDPEAFF.